These 28 T cell receptor beta chains were all obtained from the same sample, sequenced in a study of blood T cell repertoires in COVID-19. The data were produced by immunoSEQ multiplex PCR, yet TCRdb's version contains in-frame clones alone and is incomplete. The repertoire has about 350,000 clones, 91% of them found once; the top ten carry roughly 3.4%. Sequencing was performed on peripheral blood. The origin of the receptors is a woman aged 18 to 35 who had recovered from COVID-19.

The rearrangement joins TRBV11-2 to TRBJ1-4, with 7 bases aligning to TRBD1. The CDR3 is 15 amino acids. From germline, CDR1 is SGHAT and CDR2 FQNNGV. The V and J ends lost 0 bases and 6 bases, in that order; junction bases with no gene match: 4. Here the CDR3 DNA reads TGTGCCAGCAGCTTAGAAGGGACAGTATATGAAAAACTGTTTTTT. This translates into CASSLEGTVYEKLFF.

The table lists this clone with a count of one. The V gene is TRBV6-5, the J gene TRBJ1-1; possible D gene TRBD1, 5 bases. The CDR3 is made up of 15 amino acids. V was clipped by 5 bases and J by 3 bases, with 16 bases between them. Germline V lookup: CDR1 MNHEY, CDR2 SVGAGI. Here the CDR3 reads CASSPRTWTDTEAFF. CDR3 coding DNA: TGTGCCAGCAGTCCCCGGACATGGACGGACACTGAAGCTTTCTTT.

This clone came up once. The V call is TRBV15, the J call TRBJ2-3; TRBD2 matches at 14 bases. V gave up 5 bases and J gave up 4 bases; unmatched junction bases: 5. This CDR3 contains 16 residues. Germline CDR1 and CDR2: LNHNV and YYDKDF (reference sequence). The CDR3 region has the DNA TGTGCCACCAGCGATATGACTAGCGGGAGGGCAGATACGCAGTATTTT. Translation gives CATSDMTSGRADTQYF. The variable domain in full, with the rest retrieved from reference TRBV15 and TRBJ2-3, is DAMVIQNPRYQVTQFGKPVTLSCSQTLNHNVMYWYQQKSSQAPKLLFHYYDKDFNNEADTPDNFQSRRPNTSFCFLDIRSPGLGDTAMYLCATSDMTSGRADTQYFGPGTRLTVL.

This chain joins TRBV7-6 and TRBJ2-3, with TRBD1 as a possible D gene (6 bases). CDR3 size: 16 residues. The germline gives CDR1 SGHVS, CDR2 FNYEAQ. The V gene lost 1 base and the J gene lost 0 bases, with 11 bases spanning the gap. The CDR3 DNA sequence: TGTGCCAGCAGCTTAGGGGGGCTAGGAAGCACAGATACGCAGTATTTT. Its protein product is CASSLGGLGSTDTQYF.

This chain joins TRBV3-1 (or the pseudogene TRBV3-2) and TRBJ1-2, with D perhaps TRBD1 (6 bases). With 5 bases removed from V and 5 bases from J, the gap between germline ends came to 12 bases. This CDR3 has 13 amino acids. In germline, CDR1 is LGHDT, CDR2 YNNKEL (reference sequence). The CDR3 is CASSWDIDYGYTF. For the CDR3, the DNA is TGTGCCAGCAGCTGGGACATAGATTATGGCTACACCTTC.

The chain employs TRBV6-2 or TRBV6-3 and TRBJ2-7, with a weak D call TRBD1 (5 bases). Germline CDR1 and CDR2: MNHEY and SVGEGT. The CDR3 extends over 13 amino acids. Trimming took 0 bases from V and 5 from J, leaving 8 bases between them. The CDR3 region is CASSYSGVNEQYV. The CDR3 nucleotides read TGTGCCAGCAGTTACTCAGGGGTAAACGAGCAGTACGTC.

This clone was recorded at least ten times. This chain connects TRBV11-2 to TRBJ1-4; TRBD1 matches at 11 bases. Germline V gene data show CDR1 as SGHAT and CDR2 as FQNNGV. Unmatched junction bases numbered 14, after V lost 1 base and J lost 7 bases. There are 19 residues in the CDR3. The CDR3 sequence is CASSLVALAFGTGGEKLFF. The DNA of the CDR3 is TGTGCCAGCAGCTTAGTGGCCCTGGCATTCGGGACAGGGGGTGAAAAACTGTTTTTT.

The chain has TRBV4-3 and TRBJ2-6; D gene unclear. Per the germline V gene, CDR1 is LGHNA and CDR2 is YSLEER. Trimming shortened V by 1 base and J by 0 bases, and 10 bases separated the two germline ends. CDR3 length: 17 residues. As DNA, the CDR3 is TGCGCCAGCAGCCAAGCGAACAGCAACTCTGGGGCCAACGTCCTGACTTTC. Protein: CASSQANSNSGANVLTF.

The genes are TRBV29-1 and TRBJ2-3; D is undetermined. Between the trimmed V and J ends, which lost 5 bases and 1 base, there was a span of 7 bases. This CDR3 region has 12 residues. Germline-derived CDR1 and CDR2 are SQVTM and ANQGSEA. The DNA of the CDR3 is TGCAGCGTTCTCACGGGCACAGATACGCAGTATTTT. It encodes CSVLTGTDTQYF.

The rearrangement joins TRBV6-6 to TRBJ2-3, with D unclear. Between the trimmed V and J ends, which lost 2 bases and 0 bases, there was a span of 9 bases. The CDR3 loop spans 15 amino acids. Germline CDR1 MNHNY, CDR2 SVGAGI (reference sequence). The CDR3 sequence is CASSYERTSTDTQYF. CDR3 DNA sequence: TGTGCCAGCAGTTACGAGAGAACTAGCACAGATACGCAGTATTTT.

The chain has TRBV6-5 and TRBJ1-1; 9 bases align to TRBD1. The trim removed 8 bases at V and 3 bases at J, leaving 1 base unmatched. The CDR3 has 12 amino acids. Per the germline V gene, CDR1 is MNHEY and CDR2 is SVGAGI. The CDR3 DNA follows: TGTGCCAGCCGACAGGGGGACACTGAAGCTTTCTTT. Translating it yields CASRQGDTEAFF.

J is TRBJ1-1 and V is TRBV30; D may be TRBD1 (5 bases). This CDR3 comprises 14 residues. V was shortened by 2 bases and J by 5 bases, with 15 bases between the two germline ends. Germline V gene sequence: CDR1 GTSNPN, CDR2 SVGIG (reference sequence). The DNA of the CDR3 is TGTGCCTGGAGTACGGGGGGGGTTCGGACTGAAGCTTTCTTT. Its protein is CAWSTGGVRTEAFF. Full variable domain (remainder filled in from reference TRBV30 and TRBJ1-1): SQTIHQWPATLVQPVGSPLSLECTVEGTSNPNLYWYRQAAGRGLQLLFYSVGIGQISSEVPQNLSASRPQDRQFILSSKKLLLSDSGFYLCAWSTGGVRTEAFFGQGTRLTVV.

This clone occurred once. Distinct nucleotide sequences in the sample also encode this CDR3. The chain is built from TRBV4-1 and TRBJ2-3, with TRBD2 matching 9 bases. This CDR3 contains 16 residues. With V trimmed by 4 bases and J by 0 bases, 5 bases remained unmatched. Germline loops: CDR1 MGHRA, CDR2 YSYEKL. CDR3 loop: CASSPRTSGSTDTQYF. The CDR3 DNA follows: TGCGCCAGCAGCCCAAGAACTAGCGGGAGCACAGATACGCAGTATTTT.

This sequence joins TRBV29-1 and TRBJ1-5; TRBD1 is a possible D gene (5 bases). V lost 5 bases and J lost 5, with 13 bases in between. The CDR3 covers 13 residues. CDR1 is SQVTM and CDR2 is ANQGSEA in the germline V gene. CDR3 coding DNA: TGCAGCGTTACGCAGGGCCCGGATCAGCCCCAGCATTTT. Translated, it gives CSVTQGPDQPQHF.

This sequence joins TRBV6-4 and TRBJ2-1, with 12 bases aligning to TRBD2. V lost 0 bases and J lost 5; bases outside the gene matches: 14. Per germline, CDR1 MRHNA and CDR2 SNTAGT. The CDR3 is made up of 20 amino acids. The CDR3 nucleotides are TGTGCCAGCAGTGACTCCCGACTAGCGGGAGTTATTGGTACGGACAATGAGCAGTTCTTC. Translated, it gives CASSDSRLAGVIGTDNEQFF.

CDR3 nucleotide sequence: TGTGCTAGTGGTTTGGTAATAGCGGGAGTTGGGGATACGCAGTATTTT. Its translation: CASGLVIAGVGDTQYF. The V and J genes are TRBV12-5 and TRBJ2-3, with TRBD2 matching over 9 bases. Germline V CDR1 and CDR2: LGHNT, FRNRAP. Germline trimming cut 0 bases from V and 6 bases from J; bases unmatched to any gene: 7. The CDR3 contains 16 residues. Using reference TRBV12-5 and TRBJ2-3 for the parts outside the CDR3, the full variable domain is DARVTQTPRHKVTEMGQEVTMRCQPILGHNTVFWYRQTMMQGLELLAYFRNRAPLDDSGMPKDRFSAEMPDATLATLKIQPSEPRDSAVYFCASGLVIAGVGDTQYFGPGTRLTVL.

In this sample, this clone turned up once. The V and J genes are TRBV3-1 (or the pseudogene TRBV3-2) and TRBJ1-5; 8 bases agree with TRBD1. Germline CDR1 reads LGHDT; CDR2 reads YNNKEL (reference sequence). The ends lost 4 bases at V and 6 bases at J; junction bases unmatched: 20. This CDR3 is built from 19 residues. CDR3 residues: CASSPKTREQGDLGQPQHF. The CDR3 nucleotides read TGTGCCAGCAGCCCGAAGACTCGGGAACAGGGGGACCTCGGTCAGCCCCAGCATTTT.

The chain couples TRBV7-2 to TRBJ2-1; a possible D gene is TRBD2 (5 bases). Germline V CDR1 and CDR2: SGHTA, FQGNSA. Trimming cost V 6 bases and J 6 bases, with 21 bases left between them. This CDR3 region has 16 residues. The CDR3 nucleotides read TGTGCCAGCAGTCCCCCTGGCCCCACTAGAGGCAATGAGCAGTTCTTC. Its translation: CASSPPGPTRGNEQFF.

This chain uses TRBV4-3 with TRBJ1-4; 7 nucleotides match TRBD1. The CDR3 is 17 residues long. The germline gives CDR1 LGHNA, CDR2 YSLEER. After removal of 1 base from V and 2 bases from J, the junction contained 7 bases not matched to a gene. CDR3 sequence: CASSQVPGGSTNEKLFF. The DNA for the CDR3 is TGCGCCAGCAGCCAAGTGCCAGGGGGTTCGACTAATGAAAAACTGTTTTTT.

The rearrangement uses TRBV30 and TRBJ1-1; TRBD1 aligns across 9 bases. Trimming at V came to 4 bases and at J to 5 bases, leaving 8 bases not matched to a gene. This CDR3 region has 14 residues. Germline CDR1 GTSNPN, CDR2 SVGIG (reference sequence). CDR3 sequence reads: CAWNTGGAETEAFF. The DNA for the CDR3 is TGTGCCTGGAATACAGGGGGCGCGGAGACTGAAGCTTTCTTT. Using reference TRBV30 and TRBJ1-1 for the parts outside the CDR3, the full variable domain is SQTIHQWPATLVQPVGSPLSLECTVEGTSNPNLYWYRQAAGRGLQLLFYSVGIGQISSEVPQNLSASRPQDRQFILSSKKLLLSDSGFYLCAWNTGGAETEAFFGQGTRLTVV.

The chain is built from TRBV5-6 and TRBJ1-2; D remains unclear. Germline CDR1 is SGHDT and CDR2 is YYEEEE. The V gene lost 3 bases and the J gene lost 14 bases, with 17 bases spanning the gap. This CDR3 is built from 12 residues. CDR3 residues: CASSSAPGRETF. The CDR3 DNA sequence: TGTGCCAGCAGCTCCGCTCCGGGCCGGGAAACCTTC.

This clone came up once. The rearrangement joins TRBV4-1 to TRBJ2-3; D gene uncertain. V was pared by 1 base and J by 4 bases, with 18 bases between. CDR3 length: 17 residues. Germline V gene data show CDR1 as MGHRA and CDR2 as YSYEKL. The CDR3 loop reads CASSQVPLDPAADTQYF. Written as DNA, the CDR3 is TGCGCCAGCAGCCAAGTCCCCCTAGACCCTGCCGCAGATACGCAGTATTTT.

The V and J genes are TRBV5-1 and TRBJ1-4; tentatively, D is TRBD1 (6 bases). The CDR3 contains 17 residues. V shed 0 bases and J shed 4 bases, with 16 bases lying between them. CDR1 is SGHRS and CDR2 is YFSETQ in the germline V gene. In DNA, the CDR3 is TGCGCCAGCAGCTTGGGGCAGGGGATCGGGTATAATGAAAAACTGTTTTTT. Its protein is CASSLGQGIGYNEKLFF.

The chain links TRBV7-8 to TRBJ2-5, with D unresolved. This CDR3 spans 12 amino acids. Germline-derived CDR1 and CDR2 are SGHVS and FQNEAQ. Trimming cost V 5 bases and J 2 bases, with 6 bases left between them. CDR3 DNA: TGTGCCAGCAGCCGTATTCAAGAGACCCAGTACTTC. Its translation is CASSRIQETQYF.

The V gene is TRBV15, the J gene TRBJ2-2; TRBD1 might be the D (6 bases). This CDR3 spans 19 amino acids. With 0 bases removed from V and 4 bases from J, the gap between germline ends came to 21 bases. CDR1 LNHNV and CDR2 YYDKDF come from the germline V gene (reference sequence). The CDR3 region has the DNA TGTGCCACCAGCAGAGATGATTGGTCAGGGGATGGTGGCACCGGGGAGCTGTTTTTT. It specifies CATSRDDWSGDGGTGELFF.

V gene TRBV7-2 combines with J gene TRBJ2-5; no reliable D call. This CDR3 region has 13 residues. V was clipped by 6 bases and J by 2 bases, with 10 bases between them. Per the germline V gene, CDR1 is SGHTA and CDR2 is FQGNSA. The CDR3 bases are TGTGCCAGCAGACGGTCAGGACAAGAGACCCAGTACTTC. Translation gives CASRRSGQETQYF.

The V gene is TRBV5-6, the J gene TRBJ2-5; D uncertain. The CDR3 has 13 residues. V gave up 2 bases and J gave up 1 base, with 6 bases separating them. CDR1 is SGHDT and CDR2 is YYEEEE in the germline V gene. In nucleotides, the CDR3 is TGTGCCAGCAGCTTACAGATCCAAGAGACCCAGTACTTC. Amino acids: CASSLQIQETQYF.

The chain carries TRBV19 and TRBJ2-1, with 8 bases identical to TRBD2. This CDR3 is built from 14 residues. Germline V gene data show CDR1 as LNHDA and CDR2 as SQIVND (reference sequence). With V trimmed by 8 bases and J by 7 bases, 10 bases remained unmatched. The CDR3 DNA reads as TGTGCCAGTTCCCCCGGGAGGGCTGCGAATGAGCAGTTCTTC. Protein product: CASSPGRAANEQFF.